The 17 T cell receptor beta chains in this list originate from one sample, sequenced in a study of CD8+ T cells in alopecia areata. Extraction of RNA preceded its reverse transcription into cDNA, which served as the sequencing template. Assay used: immunoSEQ multiplex PCR; TCRdb lists only in-frame clones, some missing. The table includes some 200,000 clones, around three fifths detected once. Treatment given: oral pan-JAK inhibitor, 5-10 mg twice daily. The sequencing here drew on CD8+ T cells sorted from blood, taken at week 24, from a patient treated with tofacitinib. The receptors shown here come from a human donor with alopecia areata.

The chain recombines TRBV5-4 with TRBJ2-2; 7 bases map to TRBD2. This CDR3 has 16 amino acids. Unmatched junction bases numbered 9, after V lost 4 bases and J lost 3 bases. CDR1 and CDR2 (germline): SGHNT, YYREEE (reference sequence). CDR3 loop: CASSGRETRDTGELFF. DNA of the CDR3: TGTGCCAGCAGCGGGAGGGAGACGAGGGACACCGGGGAGCTGTTTTTT. The full variable domain, completed using reference TRBV5-4 and TRBJ2-2, is ETGVTQSPTHLIKTRGQQVTLRCSSQSGHNTVSWYQQALGQGPQFIFQYYREEENGRGNFPPRFSGLQFPNYSSELNVNALELDDSALYLCASSGRETRDTGELFFGEGSRLTVL.

This clone was counted only a few times. The rearrangement uses TRBV9 and TRBJ1-3, with 10 bases that match TRBD1. The V gene's germline CDR1 is SGDLS and CDR2 YYNGEE. This CDR3 is 17 amino acids long. With 3 bases clipped from V and 0 bases from J, the junction kept 6 bases outside the gene matches. CDR3: CASSAGTGANSGNTIYF. The CDR3 region has the DNA TGTGCCAGCAGCGCCGGGACAGGGGCGAACTCTGGAAACACCATATATTTT.

This clone was picked up a small number of times. CDR3 bases: TGTGCCTGGAGTGCGCGTGGGCGGGGGAATTCCATCTACAATGAGCAGTTCTTC. Translating it yields CAWSARGRGNSIYNEQFF. The rearrangement uses TRBV30 and TRBJ2-1, with 7 bases lining up with TRBD2. The CDR3 has 18 amino acids. CDR1 and CDR2 from the germline V gene are GTSNPN and SVGIG (reference sequence). Trimming removed 1 base from V and 3 bases from J; junction bases left unmatched: 15.

This clone came up once. J is TRBJ1-3 and V is TRBV7-2; TRBD1 is a possible D gene (6 bases). CDR3 length: 18 amino acids. Germline assignment: CDR1 SGHTA and CDR2 FQGNSA. V lost 0 bases and J lost 0, with 15 bases in between. The CDR3, as DNA: TGTGCCAGCAGCTTAGCCCGAGGGGGGAGAGACTCTGGAAACACCATATATTTT. It is translated as CASSLARGGRDSGNTIYF.

Only a few counts were recorded for this clone. The J gene is TRBJ2-1, the V gene TRBV19, with 7 nucleotides matching TRBD2. Per germline, CDR1 LNHDA and CDR2 SQIVND (reference sequence). V dropped 8 bases and J dropped 9; count of bases not matched to a gene: 13. This CDR3 contains 14 residues. The CDR3 reads CASFEGGVYGEQFF. For the CDR3, the DNA is TGTGCCAGTTTCGAGGGAGGGGTGTACGGTGAGCAGTTCTTC.

The CDR3 DNA sequence: TGTGCCAGCAGTTTATTAGGGACTAACTATGGCTACACCTTC. Translating gives CASSLLGTNYGYTF. This chain joins TRBV27 and TRBJ1-2, with D unclear. Germline lookup yields CDR1 MNHEY and CDR2 SMNVEV (reference sequence). Trimming removed 1 base at V and 0 bases at J, with 6 bases between. The CDR3 contains 14 residues.

This clone turned up a few times. The DNA for the CDR3 is TGTGCCAGCAGCTCAGGACAGGGGGGTTACGAGCAGTACTTC. Translation gives CASSSGQGGYEQYF. The chain links TRBV7-9 to TRBJ2-7; 10 bases agree with TRBD1. Germline assignment: CDR1 SEHNR and CDR2 FQNEAQ (reference sequence). V gave up 4 bases and J gave up 4 bases; unmatched junction bases: 4. The CDR3 totals 14 residues. The variable domain in full, with the rest retrieved from reference TRBV7-9 and TRBJ2-7, is DTGVSQNPRHKITKRGQNVTFRCDPISEHNRLYWYRQTLGQGPEFLTYFQNEAQLEKSRLLSDRFSAERPKGSFSTLEIQRTEQGDSAMYLCASSSGQGGYEQYFGPGTRLTVT.

V gene TRBV6-5 combines with J gene TRBJ1-1; D is unclear. CDR1 is MNHEY, CDR2 SVGAGI, per germline. V dropped 10 bases and J dropped 4 bases, with 7 bases sitting between them. The CDR3 runs 10 residues. The CDR3 protein is CATRGTEAFF. The CDR3 region has the DNA TGTGCCACCCGTGGCACTGAAGCTTTCTTT.

The chain recombines TRBV19 with TRBJ2-7; D unclear. Per germline, CDR1 LNHDA and CDR2 SQIVND (reference sequence). Trimming removed 7 bases at V and 2 bases at J, with 15 bases between. This CDR3 contains 14 residues. CDR3 nucleotide sequence: TGTGCCAGTAAACCCAACGACCTAACCTACGAGCAGTACTTC. It translates to CASKPNDLTYEQYF.

The chain links TRBV6-5 to TRBJ2-1; D is uncertain. This CDR3 spans 13 amino acids. The germline CDR1 and CDR2 sequences are MNHEY and SVGAGI. Trimming removed 0 bases at V and 8 bases at J, with 8 bases between. The CDR3 coding sequence is TGTGCCAGCAGTTACTCGGGTCTCGATGAGCAGTTCTTC. Translation gives CASSYSGLDEQFF.

CDR3 sequence: CASSPTGNSYEQYF. The CDR3 DNA sequence: TGTGCCAGCTCACCAACAGGTAACTCCTACGAGCAGTACTTC. The chain recombines TRBV18 with TRBJ2-7, with D perhaps matching TRBD1 (5 bases). The CDR3 has 14 amino acids. The V end was cut by 2 bases, the J end by 0 bases, with 8 bases between. Germline CDR1 and CDR2: KGHSH and LQKENI. Full variable domain (outside the CDR3, taken from reference TRBV18 and TRBJ2-7): NAGVMQNPRHLVRRRGQEARLRCSPMKGHSHVYWYRQLPEEGLKFMVYLQKENIIDESGMPKERFSAEFPKEGPSILRIQQVVRGDSAAYFCASSPTGNSYEQYFGPGTRLTVT.

The J gene is TRBJ2-7, the V gene TRBV7-9; a weak D match, TRBD1 (5 bases). Between the trimmed V and J ends, which lost 4 bases and 3 bases, there was a span of 10 bases. CDR1 is SEHNR, CDR2 FQNEAQ, per germline (reference sequence). This CDR3 comprises 13 residues. This chain's CDR3 is CASSSGIRYEQYF. The CDR3 nucleotides read TGTGCCAGCAGCTCAGGGATCCGCTACGAGCAGTACTTC.

V usage is TRBV5-6 and J usage is TRBJ1-1, with D maybe TRBD1 (5 bases). The V gene lost 3 bases and the J gene lost 4 bases, with 7 bases spanning the gap. There are 12 residues in the CDR3. Per germline, CDR1 SGHDT and CDR2 YYEEEE. CDR3 protein: CASSWGSTEAFF. The CDR3 nucleotides are TGTGCCAGCAGCTGGGGCAGCACTGAAGCTTTCTTT. The whole variable domain, filled in from reference TRBV5-6 and TRBJ1-1, reads DAGVTQSPTHLIKTRGQQVTLRCSPKSGHDTVSWYQQALGQGPQFIFQYYEEEERQRGNFPDRFSGHQFPNYSSELNVNALLLGDSALYLCASSWGSTEAFFGQGTRLTVV.

The chain carries TRBV2 and TRBJ2-7; TRBD1 matches 7 bases. The trim removed 3 bases at V and 2 bases at J, leaving 4 bases unmatched. From germline, CDR1 is SNHLY and CDR2 FYNNEI. The CDR3 covers 14 residues. CDR3 protein: CASSDRGRTYEQYF. The CDR3 DNA follows: TGTGCCAGCAGTGATAGGGGGCGGACCTACGAGCAGTACTTC.

This clone was found a few times. This chain links TRBV29-1 with TRBJ2-7; 7 bases map to TRBD1. The CDR3 is 13 amino acids. The germline CDR1 and CDR2 sequences are SQVTM and ANQGSEA. The trim removed 4 bases at V and 5 bases at J, leaving 8 bases unmatched. For the CDR3, the DNA is TGCAGCGTTGGACTAAGACAGGGCCACGAGCAGTACTTC. Its protein product is CSVGLRQGHEQYF.

V gene TRBV5-8 combines with J gene TRBJ1-2; no clear D gene. V dropped 4 bases and J dropped 10 bases, with 20 bases sitting between them. The CDR3 has 14 amino acids. Germline V gives CDR1 SGHTS, CDR2 YDEGEE. CDR3 DNA sequence: TGTGCCAGCAGCGTGATGGGCACGCTGTGGGACTACACCTTC. This encodes CASSVMGTLWDYTF.

The CDR3 coding sequence is TGTGCCACCCAGGCCGCGGGTGGCTACACCTTC. It encodes CATQAAGGYTF. J is TRBJ1-2 and V is TRBV19; D not certain. The germline V and J ends were trimmed by 10 bases and 7 bases, with 13 bases remaining between them. This CDR3 is built from 11 residues. The germline gives CDR1 LNHDA, CDR2 SQIVND (reference sequence).